This TCR beta chain was sequenced during a study of T cell repertoires in cytomegalovirus infection. Study-level information: It can be stated that public TCR beta signatures indicated CMV infection as well as a matching HLA type.

V was shortened by 8 bases and J by 3 bases, with 21 bases between the two germline ends. Germline assignment: CDR1 MNHGY and CDR2 SAAAGT. The CDR3 loop spans 16 amino acids. In the case of this clonotype: As yet, its antigen is unknown.

TCRdb passed the reads through MiXCR, listing each CDR3 protein once. In the table there are around 200,000 distinct CDR3 sequences, about 39% of which are singletons. Study observations and caveats: CMV-specific TCR beta clonotypes restricted by HLA-C dominated the ex vivo response.

The sequencing used CD8+ T cells from cultured PBMCs, collected from culture after CMV antigen stimulation. The rearrangement joins TRBV6-8 to TRBJ2-3; D ambiguous. The clonotype was recovered from a human donor in good health (CMV status not recorded). Some clones in this sample may be carry-over from other donors' samples. The CDR3 reads CASDLLPRESTDTQYF. For the CDR3, the DNA is TGTGCCAGCGACCTACTACCGCGAGAGTCGACAGATACGCAGTATTTT.